This T cell receptor beta chain was captured in a study of Graves' ophthalmopathy and Graves' hyperthyroidism. Amplification targeted the TCR beta CDR3 regions, with RNA transcripts as the source material. Following a first-round RT-PCR that used HTBI primers, a second-round multiplex PCR was carried out. TCRdb re-analysed the multiplex PCR reads in MiXCR, keeping a single row per CDR3 protein. Here the sample spans over 450,000 distinct CDR3 sequences, about 15% being singletons. This clonotype was counted a few times. At one end, the junction sequence differs from germline, possibly due to a read error. This sequence originates from a woman younger than 45 with Graves' ophthalmopathy. Source material: blood.

The CDR3, as DNA: TGTGCCAGCAGAAGCGGGCGGGAAGAGACCAAGAACTTC. It codes for CASRSGREETKNF. The gene calls are TRBV28 and TRBJ2-5, with D perhaps matching TRBD2 (6 bases). This CDR3 is built from 13 residues. Per the germline V gene, CDR1 is MDHEN and CDR2 is SYDVKM.